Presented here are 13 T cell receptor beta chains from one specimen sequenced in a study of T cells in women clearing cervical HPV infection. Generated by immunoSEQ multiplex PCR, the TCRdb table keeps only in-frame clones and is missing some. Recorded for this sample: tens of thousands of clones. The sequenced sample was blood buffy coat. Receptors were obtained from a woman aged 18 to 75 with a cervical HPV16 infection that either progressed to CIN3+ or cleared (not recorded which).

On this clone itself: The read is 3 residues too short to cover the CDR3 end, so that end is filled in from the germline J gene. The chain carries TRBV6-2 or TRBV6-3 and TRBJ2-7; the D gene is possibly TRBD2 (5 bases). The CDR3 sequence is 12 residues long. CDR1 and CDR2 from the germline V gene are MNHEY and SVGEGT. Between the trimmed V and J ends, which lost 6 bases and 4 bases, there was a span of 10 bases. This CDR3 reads CASSGVSYEQYF. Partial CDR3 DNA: TGTGCCAGCAGCGGGGTCTCTTACGAG.

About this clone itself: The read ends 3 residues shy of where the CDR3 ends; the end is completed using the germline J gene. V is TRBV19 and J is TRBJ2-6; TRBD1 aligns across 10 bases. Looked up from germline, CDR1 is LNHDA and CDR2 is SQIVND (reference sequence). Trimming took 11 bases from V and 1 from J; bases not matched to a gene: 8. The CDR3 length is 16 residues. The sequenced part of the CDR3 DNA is TGTGCCTCCCGGGACAGGGGTTATTCTGGGGCCAACGTC. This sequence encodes CASRDRGYSGANV. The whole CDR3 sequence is CASRDRGYSGANVLTF.

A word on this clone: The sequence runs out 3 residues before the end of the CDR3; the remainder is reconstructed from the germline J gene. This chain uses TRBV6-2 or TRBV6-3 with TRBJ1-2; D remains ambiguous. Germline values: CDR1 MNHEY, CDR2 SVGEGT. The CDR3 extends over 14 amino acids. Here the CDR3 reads CASSTYYEPNDYTF. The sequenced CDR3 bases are TGTGCCAGCAGTACCTACTACGAGCCAAATGAC.

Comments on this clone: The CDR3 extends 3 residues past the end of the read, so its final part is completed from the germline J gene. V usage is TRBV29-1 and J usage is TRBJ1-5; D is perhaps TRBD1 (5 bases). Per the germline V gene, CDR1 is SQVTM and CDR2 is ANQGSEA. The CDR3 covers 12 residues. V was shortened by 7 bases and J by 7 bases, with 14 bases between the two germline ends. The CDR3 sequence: CSAGVGGQPQHF. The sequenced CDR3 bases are TGCAGCGCTGGAGTTGGGGGGCAGCCC.

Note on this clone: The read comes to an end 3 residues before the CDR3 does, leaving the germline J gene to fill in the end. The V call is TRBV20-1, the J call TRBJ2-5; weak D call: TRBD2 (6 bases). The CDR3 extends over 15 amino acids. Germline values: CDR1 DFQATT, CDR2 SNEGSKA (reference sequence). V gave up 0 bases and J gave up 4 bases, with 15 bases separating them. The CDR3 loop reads CSARDGASVGETQYF. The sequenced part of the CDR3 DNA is TGCAGTGCTAGAGATGGGGCTAGCGTTGGAGAGACC.

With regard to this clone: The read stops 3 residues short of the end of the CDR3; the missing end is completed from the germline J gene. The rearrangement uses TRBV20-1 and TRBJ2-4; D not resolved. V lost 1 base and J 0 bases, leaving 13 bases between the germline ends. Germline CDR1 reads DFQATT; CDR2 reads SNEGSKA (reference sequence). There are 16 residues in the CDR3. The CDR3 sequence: CSARVLISLAKNIQYF. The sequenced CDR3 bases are TGCAGTGCTAGAGTTTTGATATCACTAGCCAAAAACATT.

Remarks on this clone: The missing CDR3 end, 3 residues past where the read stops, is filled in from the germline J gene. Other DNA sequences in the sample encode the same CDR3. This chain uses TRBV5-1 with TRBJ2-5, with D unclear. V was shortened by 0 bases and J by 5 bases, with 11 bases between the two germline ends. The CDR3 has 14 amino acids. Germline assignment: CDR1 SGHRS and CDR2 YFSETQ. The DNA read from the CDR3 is TGCGCCAGCAGCTTGGCACCGAACGCGGAGACC. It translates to CASSLAPNAET. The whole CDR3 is CASSLAPNAETQYF.

Here the CDR3 reads CASSVSGGLSYNEQFF. CDR3 bases read: TGTGCCAGCAGCGTATCGGGGGGCCTCTCCTACAATGAG. The gene calls are TRBV9 and TRBJ2-1; TRBD2 might be the D (7 bases). The read stops 3 residues short of the end of the CDR3; the missing end is completed from the germline J gene. V lost 1 base and J lost 0, with 11 bases in between. Germline V gene data show CDR1 as SGDLS and CDR2 as YYNGEE. The CDR3 length is 16 residues. The whole variable domain, filled in from reference TRBV9 and TRBJ2-1, reads DSGVTQTPKHLITATGQRVTLRCSPRSGDLSVYWYQQSLDQGLQFLIQYYNGEERAKGNILERFSAQQFPDLHSELNLSSLELGDSALYFCASSVSGGLSYNEQFFGPGTRLTVL.

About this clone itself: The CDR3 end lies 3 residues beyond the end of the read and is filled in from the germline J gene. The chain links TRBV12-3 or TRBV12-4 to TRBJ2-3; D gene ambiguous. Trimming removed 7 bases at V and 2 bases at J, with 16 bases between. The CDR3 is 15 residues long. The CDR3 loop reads CASTPGQSYTDTQYF. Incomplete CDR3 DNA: TGTGCCAGCACCCCAGGTCAATCTTACACAGATACG.

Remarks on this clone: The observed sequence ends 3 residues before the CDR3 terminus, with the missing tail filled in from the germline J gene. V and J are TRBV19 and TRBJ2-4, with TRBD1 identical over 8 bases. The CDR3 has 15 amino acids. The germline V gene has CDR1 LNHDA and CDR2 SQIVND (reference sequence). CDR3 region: CASSYFRDRTYGQYF. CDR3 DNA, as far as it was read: TGTGCCAGTAGTTACTTCCGGGACAGGACCTATGGT.

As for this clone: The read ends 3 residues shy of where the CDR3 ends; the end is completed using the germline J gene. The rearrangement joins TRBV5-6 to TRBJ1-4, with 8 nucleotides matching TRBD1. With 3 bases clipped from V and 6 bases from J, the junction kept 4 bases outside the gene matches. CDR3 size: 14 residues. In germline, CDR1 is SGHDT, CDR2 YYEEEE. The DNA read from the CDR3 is TGTGCCAGCAGCTACCAGGGGGCGGATGAAAAA. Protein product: CASSYQGADEK. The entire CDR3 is CASSYQGADEKLFF.

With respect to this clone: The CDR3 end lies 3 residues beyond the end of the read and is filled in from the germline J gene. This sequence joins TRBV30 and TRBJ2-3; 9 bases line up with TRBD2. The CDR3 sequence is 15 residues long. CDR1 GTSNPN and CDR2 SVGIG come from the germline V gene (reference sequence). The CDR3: CAWGRSGSPGETQYF. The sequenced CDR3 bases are TGTGCCTGGGGTCGTAGCGGGAGCCCCGGGGAGACG.

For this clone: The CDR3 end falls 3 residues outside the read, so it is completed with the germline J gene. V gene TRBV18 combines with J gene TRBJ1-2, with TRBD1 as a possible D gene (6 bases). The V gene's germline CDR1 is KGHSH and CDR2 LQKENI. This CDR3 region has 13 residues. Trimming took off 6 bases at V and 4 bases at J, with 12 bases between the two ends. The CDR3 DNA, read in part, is TGTGCCAGCTCTTCGGACAGCTTCTATGGC. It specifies CASSSDSFYG. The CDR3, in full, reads CASSSDSFYGYTF.